The 20 T cell receptor beta chains in this list originate from one sample, sequenced in a study of T cell repertoires in cytomegalovirus infection. These receptors have no known antigen. TCRdb fed the reads into MiXCR, producing one record per CDR3 protein. Of fewer than 1,000,000 distinct CDR3 sequences listed, 25% to 40% are singletons. The specimen comprised cultured CD8+ T cells from PBMCs, sampled from culture after CMV antigen stimulation. The receptors were sampled from a human donor in good health (CMV status not recorded). Some clones in this sample may be carry-over from other donors' samples.

This sequence joins TRBV29-1 and TRBJ1-2; the D gene is possibly TRBD1 (5 bases). Germline values: CDR1 SQVTM, CDR2 ANQGSEA. Trimming stripped 4 bases from V and 7 bases from J, with 10 bases between. CDR3 size: 11 residues. CDR3 DNA sequence: TGCAGCGTTGGGGGGGATAGTGGCTACACCTTC. It yields the protein CSVGGDSGYTF.

This clonotype appeared a few times. The chain combines TRBV7-6 with TRBJ1-1; D possibly corresponds to TRBD1 (5 bases). The CDR3 sequence is 14 residues long. V was pared by 3 bases and J by 4 bases, with 12 bases between. Germline values: CDR1 SGHVS, CDR2 FNYEAQ. The CDR3 DNA reads as TGTGCCAGCAGCTTGGGGGAAGTGGGCACTGAAGCTTTCTTT. Its translation is CASSLGEVGTEAFF.

In its sample, this clonotype was seen a few times. This chain links TRBV6-1 with TRBJ1-5; D unresolved. This CDR3 spans 17 amino acids. Germline V gene sequence: CDR1 MNHNS, CDR2 SASEGT. Trimming shortened V by 1 base and J by 0 bases, and 13 bases separated the two germline ends. CDR3 coding DNA: TGTGCCAGCAGTGAAGGTCAGTTCGATTATAGCAATCAGCCCCAGCATTTT. Protein sequence: CASSEGQFDYSNQPQHF.

Many counts were recorded for this clonotype. The chain carries TRBV7-2 and TRBJ2-3, with 10 bases lining up with TRBD2. The CDR3 is 15 amino acids. Germline CDR1 reads SGHTA; CDR2 reads FQGNSA. After removal of 1 base from V and 5 bases from J, the junction contained 3 bases not matched to a gene. The CDR3 DNA reads as TGTGCCAGCAGCTTAGTACTAGCGGGGAGAGATACGCAGTATTTT. Translation gives CASSLVLAGRDTQYF. Filled out from reference TRBV7-2 and TRBJ2-3, the complete variable domain reads GAGVSQSPSNKVTEKGKDVELRCDPISGHTALYWYRQSLGQGLEFLIYFQGNSAPDKSGLPSDRFSAERTGGSVSTLTIQRTQQEDSAVYLCASSLVLAGRDTQYFGPGTRLTVL.

This sequence joins TRBV6-5 and TRBJ1-4, with D possibly matching TRBD1 (6 bases). This CDR3 spans 14 amino acids. Germline V gene data show CDR1 as MNHEY and CDR2 as SVGAGI. Trimming took off 4 bases at V and 8 bases at J, with 14 bases between the two ends. CDR3 DNA sequence: TGTGCCAGCAGTTGGACAGTTAACCAGGAAAAACTGTTTTTT. Translated, it gives CASSWTVNQEKLFF.

The CDR3 DNA is TGTGCCAGCAGTTATTTAGGTAGCGGAACCGGGGAGCTGTTTTTT. Translated, it gives CASSYLGSGTGELFF. This sequence joins TRBV6-2 or TRBV6-3 and TRBJ2-2, with a tentative D call TRBD2 (6 bases). The V and J ends lost 3 bases and 5 bases respectively, with 13 bases between them. Per germline, CDR1 MNHEY and CDR2 SVGEGT. There are 15 residues in the CDR3.

This clonotype was seen only once. The CDR3 spells CSVEGSLGEAFF. The DNA for the CDR3 is TGCAGCGTTGAAGGGTCCCTGGGGGAAGCTTTCTTT. The chain employs TRBV29-1 and TRBJ1-1; D unresolved. CDR1 is SQVTM, CDR2 ANQGSEA, per germline. The V end was cut by 1 base, the J end by 8 bases, with 11 bases between. The CDR3 length is 12 residues.

The CDR3 reads CASSLFGVPYEQYV. As DNA, the CDR3 is TGTGCCAGCAGTTTGTTTGGGGTGCCCTACGAGCAGTACGTC. The chain couples TRBV28 to TRBJ2-7, with no clear D. This CDR3 has 14 residues. Deletions cut 3 bases from V and 2 bases from J, with 11 bases between. The V gene's germline CDR1 is MDHEN and CDR2 SYDVKM.

This chain uses TRBV2 with TRBJ2-3; TRBD2 aligns across 9 bases. The CDR3 covers 14 residues. CDR1 and CDR2 (germline): SNHLY, FYNNEI. The CDR3, as DNA: TGTTCGGAGCGGGGCGGGGGGGCGGGAGATACGCAGTATTTT. The encoded protein is CSERGGGAGDTQYF.

This chain uses TRBV6-5 with TRBJ2-7; D is perhaps TRBD1 (6 bases). The CDR3 is 14 amino acids. Trimming shortened V by 8 bases and J by 2 bases, and 16 bases separated the two germline ends. The V gene's germline CDR1 is MNHEY and CDR2 SVGAGI. The CDR3 region is CASRPRDTTYEQYF. The CDR3 region has the DNA TGTGCCAGCCGACCCCGGGACACAACCTACGAGCAGTACTTC.

The chain joins TRBV2 to TRBJ2-1; 13 bases fit TRBD2. The CDR3 loop spans 16 amino acids. V lost 6 bases to trimming and J lost 7 bases; unmatched junction nucleotides: 9. CDR1 SNHLY and CDR2 FYNNEI come from the germline V gene. The CDR3 is CASSFRGTSGENEQFF. CDR3 DNA sequence: TGTGCCAGCAGCTTCCGGGGGACTAGCGGGGAAAATGAGCAGTTCTTC.

In regard to this clonotype: The junction differs from germline at one of its ends, possibly a read error. The chain is built from TRBV7-9 and TRBJ2-3; TRBD2 aligns across 7 bases. Germline CDR1 and CDR2: SEHNR and FQNEAQ (reference sequence). CDR3 size: 16 residues. The CDR3 here is CTSSLEVIPSGATQYF. The CDR3 DNA sequence: TGTACCAGCAGCTTAGAGGTCATCCCGAGCGGGGCTACGCAGTATTTT.

In its sample, this clonotype was seen a few times. V usage is TRBV19 and J usage is TRBJ1-1; D not resolved. The germline V gene has CDR1 LNHDA and CDR2 SQIVND (reference sequence). V was cut by 3 bases and J by 1 base, with 18 bases left in between. The CDR3 sequence is 17 residues long. The CDR3 coding sequence is TGTGCCAGTAGTATTTTGGGTCGGGGAAATGAGAACACTGAAGCTTTCTTT. This gives the protein CASSILGRGNENTEAFF. The full variable domain, its missing parts supplied by reference TRBV19 and TRBJ1-1, is DGGITQSPKYLFRKEGQNVTLSCEQNLNHDAMYWYRQDPGQGLRLIYYSQIVNDFQKGDIAEGYSVSREKKESFPLTVTSAQKNPTAFYLCASSILGRGNENTEAFFGQGTRLTVV.

This sequence joins TRBV27 and TRBJ2-5; 7 nucleotides align to TRBD1. This CDR3 contains 17 residues. Trimming removed 5 bases from V and 1 base from J; junction bases left unmatched: 13. The germline CDR1 and CDR2 sequences are MNHEY and SMNVEV (reference sequence). CDR3 in amino acids: CASSPDYRGSGQETQYF. The CDR3, as DNA: TGTGCCAGCAGTCCAGACTACAGGGGATCGGGCCAAGAGACCCAGTACTTC.

The chain employs TRBV7-9 and TRBJ2-7; TRBD2 is a possible D gene (6 bases). The CDR3 consists of 14 residues. V was shortened by 6 bases and J by 2 bases, with 14 bases between the two germline ends. Germline V gene data show CDR1 as SEHNR and CDR2 as FQNEAQ (reference sequence). CDR3 protein: CASSGGTFTYEQYF. The CDR3 bases are TGTGCCAGCAGTGGGGGGACTTTCACCTACGAGCAGTACTTC. Together with reference TRBV7-9 and TRBJ2-7, the CDR3 gives the full variable domain: DTGVSQNPRHKITKRGQNVTFRCDPISEHNRLYWYRQTLGQGPEFLTYFQNEAQLEKSRLLSDRFSAERPKGSFSTLEIQRTEQGDSAMYLCASSGGTFTYEQYFGPGTRLTVT.

This rearrangement joins TRBV27 to TRBJ2-1, with TRBD2 matching 8 bases. Trimming at V came to 5 bases and at J to 6 bases, leaving 12 bases not matched to a gene. The CDR3 loop spans 16 amino acids. CDR1 and CDR2 from the germline V gene are MNHEY and SMNVEV (reference sequence). CDR3 loop: CASSPTPGGSVNEQFF. The DNA of the CDR3 is TGTGCCAGCAGTCCCACCCCGGGGGGGTCTGTCAATGAGCAGTTCTTC.

In its sample, this clonotype was seen many times. V usage is TRBV7-9 and J usage is TRBJ1-6, with D unresolved. Germline assignment: CDR1 SEHNR and CDR2 FQNEAQ (reference sequence). The V gene lost 6 bases and the J gene lost 9 bases, with 9 bases spanning the gap. The length of the CDR3 is 12 residues. CDR3 residues: CASSLSGSPLHF. CDR3 DNA sequence: TGTGCCAGCAGTTTATCCGGTTCACCCCTCCACTTT.

The chain carries TRBV6-1 and TRBJ2-3, with 7 bases matching TRBD1. CDR1 is MNHNS and CDR2 is SASEGT in the germline V gene. CDR3 size: 17 residues. V was clipped by 4 bases and J by 5 bases; unmatched bases: 15. The CDR3 spells CASSAIVTGSIKDTQYF. As DNA, the CDR3 is TGTGCCAGCAGTGCGATCGTGACAGGGTCGATCAAAGATACGCAGTATTTT.

This chain links TRBV12-3 or TRBV12-4 with TRBJ2-3; D perhaps matches TRBD2 (5 bases). The CDR3 has 17 residues. Trimming cost V 7 bases and J 0 bases, with 20 bases left between them. The CDR3 loop reads CASIPGVELESTDTQYF. CDR3 in DNA: TGTGCCAGCATCCCCGGGGTAGAGCTGGAAAGCACAGATACGCAGTATTTT.

This clonotype was counted ten times or more. The chain employs TRBV27 and TRBJ1-2, with 8 bases that match TRBD1. The ends lost 6 bases at V and 4 bases at J; junction bases unmatched: 4. The CDR3 runs to 13 residues. The germline V gene encodes CDR1 MNHEY and CDR2 SMNVEV (reference sequence). This chain's CDR3 is CASSPGTGYGYTF. CDR3 nucleotides: TGTGCCAGCAGCCCCGGGACAGGCTATGGCTACACCTTC.